Listed below are T cell receptor beta chains from one sample, sequenced in a study of blood T cell repertoires in COVID-19. Sequencing used immunoSEQ multiplex PCR; TCRdb keeps in-frame clones, though not all of them. Of about 270,000 clones in the sample, approximately 90% were seen once. What was sequenced was PBMCs or T cells enriched from blood (not recorded which). The source of these receptors is a woman aged 60 to 75 in a cohort exposed to, infected with or recovered from COVID-19 (not recorded which). CDR3s include the opening cysteine and the closing phenylalanine or tryptophan. A D gene is named only where the DNA matches it firmly. Expanded clones are given a class, and other clones once, few, many or no size at all.

clone_size d_call j_call v_call cdr3_nt cdr3_aa
. . TRBJ1-6 TRBV30 TGTGCCTGGAGTCCCAGGGGCGTTGGGAATTCACCCCTCCACTTT CAWSPRGVGNSPLHF
. . TRBJ1-4 TRBV3-1/TRBV3-2 TGTGCCAGCAGTTCAGGGATTGAAAAACTGTTTTTT CASSSGIEKLFF
. TRBD2 TRBJ2-5 TRBV14 TGTGCCAGCAGCCAGGGACTAGCGATCTCGTACCAAGAGACCCAGTACTTC CASSQGLAISYQETQYF
. TRBD1 TRBJ2-2 TRBV3-1/TRBV3-2 TGTGCCAGCAGCCCCGGGACAGGGGACACCGGGGAGCTGTTTTTT CASSPGTGDTGELFF
. . TRBJ2-7 TRBV5-4 TGTGCCAGCAGCCCGGGGGGCGATTCCTACGAGCAGTACTTC CASSPGGDSYEQYF
. TRBD2 TRBJ2-1 TRBV7-9 TGTGCCAGCAGCTCAGGGACTAGTACCTACAATGAGCAGTTCTTC CASSSGTSTYNEQFF
. TRBD2 TRBJ2-1 TRBV7-2 TGTGCCAGCAGCCCAAGGACTAGCGGACATTCCTACAATGAGCAGTTCTTC CASSPRTSGHSYNEQFF
. . TRBJ1-2 TRBV5-1 TGCGCCAGCAGCTTGGGGTCATCCCCGGGGGGCTACACCTTC CASSLGSSPGGYTF
. . TRBJ2-3 TRBV5-4 TGTGCCAGCAGCAAACAACAGGGGGGGAGGGATACGCAGTATTTT CASSKQQGGRDTQYF
. . TRBJ1-2 TRBV5-1 TGCGCCAGCAGCTTGACCTCAGGGGTTCGACCAACTGGCTACACCTTC CASSLTSGVRPTGYTF
. . TRBJ1-1 TRBV12-3/TRBV12-4 TGTGCCAGCAGTGTCCGCGGGAACACTGAAGCTTTCTTT CASSVRGNTEAFF
few TRBD2 TRBJ2-7 TRBV28 TGTGCCAGCAGTTTTGTTGGGACTAGTAACGAGCAGTACTTC CASSFVGTSNEQYF
. . TRBJ1-1 TRBV3-1/TRBV3-2 TGTGCCAGCAGCCAGCCGGGGGGGGGCACTGAAGCTTTCTTT CASSQPGGGTEAFF
. . TRBJ2-7 TRBV24-1 TGTGCCACCAGTGACGTTAGCGCATCCTACGAGCAGTACTTC CATSDVSASYEQYF
. TRBD1 TRBJ1-5 TRBV5-1 TGCGCCAGCAGCTTAACCGGGACAGGGAATCAGCCCCAGCATTTT CASSLTGTGNQPQHF